This T cell receptor beta chain was documented in a study of cytomegalovirus exposure and HLA in healthy donors (dated by TCRdb to 2015 to 2018). A note on the overall study: An earlier analysis of some 620 of the donors reported approximately 300 Gb of sequence data and approximately 120 million unique TCR beta sequences obtained from approximately 180 million T cells. Roughly 5 DR-DQ haplotypes were handled as single units for association and clustering because linkage in the cohort was strong. High-throughput TCR immunosequencing, statistical association of individual TCRs with disease status, and machine learning were combined to predict cytomegalovirus infection status. All discovery cohort repertoires had been generated using a single sequencing platform. HLA typing covered class I and class II loci at four-digit resolution. Of the 300 to 400 genotyped donors, over 65% fell in the genetic ancestry cluster associated with self-reported Caucasian donors. A later genetic analysis took genome-wide SNP genotypes for about 65% of the 666 donors and used that subset as a discovery cohort. The T cell repertoires of around 730 subjects were profiled by immunosequencing and related to cytomegalovirus serostatus. The study aimed to test whether signatures of past pathogen exposure could be identified by cataloging public T cell receptors. In the later analysis, no new phenotypic data were used to find candidate immune exposures; instead, reliance was placed on TCR beta sequences and their occurrence across donors. An earlier analysis of approximately 630 of the donors applied high-throughput TCR beta sequencing to assess whether each TCR beta V gene segment acted as functional or pseudogenic. Donor age, sex, ethnicity and CMV serostatus were compiled together with the repertoire data. A separate validation cohort of roughly 110 different subjects was used in addition to the roughly 640-subject first cohort. The number of donors typed differed by locus, with about 629-630 for A, B, C, DRB1 and DQB1, roughly 520 for DQA1, some 570 for DPA1, and under 490 for DPB1. Among roughly 400 genotyped donors of the cohort, an average of roughly 230,000 unique TCR beta nucleotide sequences was sequenced per donor, of which 15% to 20% were non-productive. Approximately 300 gigabases of sequencing data and approximately 91 million unique TCR sequences made up an early release that covered several hundred HLA-typed donors. In a later analysis, previously published TCR beta repertoires from 666 donors were re-analyzed and high-resolution HLA genotyping was added so that TCR occurrence patterns could be studied. What the authors observed across the whole study: Some IMGT-functional V segments, including TRBV6-2 and TRBV6-3, could not be distinguished by the 87-base-pair reads and were therefore excluded. According to the authors, the approach could potentially be generalized to other disease states and immunological phenotypes. A total of fewer than 200 TCR beta chains were listed by the study as associated with cytomegalovirus. A cluster of highly shared sequence variants was judged likely to be a technical artifact of the sequencing pipeline. The only immune exposure information available for the cohort was CMV serostatus. This cohort had only TCR beta chains sequenced, and the lack of alpha or paired-chain data limited which features could be detected. A later analysis reported that several top co-occurrence clusters appeared linked to parvovirus B19, influenza, CMV and Epstein-Barr virus. In a later analysis, more than 15,000 TCR beta sequences were associated with specific HLA alleles at a false discovery rate of 0.05. In a later genetic analysis, fewer N-insertions in productive TCRs were reported among donors in an Asian-associated ancestry cluster than the roughly 710-donor mean. HLA typing was unavailable for some donors at each locus, so association tests used only the typed subset. A further reported finding was that TCR beta sequences accurately predicted the HLA-A and HLA-B alleles for most subjects in the first cohort. Presence/absence analyses assumed roughly uniform sequencing depth across donors, an assumption that may not hold. According to a later analysis, most CMV-associated TCR beta chains appeared to be HLA-restricted, and the HLA associations seemed to be driven largely by CMV exposure. The earlier analysis of nearly 600 of the donors excluded seventeen rarely observed V segments, including chromosome 9 orphons, because counts were too low. In an earlier analysis of 587 of the donors, most TCR beta V segments appeared in productive rearrangements about 87% or about 30% of the time, broadly matching IMGT annotations. Across donors, most TCR sequences were observed very rarely, whereas some public TCRs were present in many individuals. According to a later analysis, TCR association rates differed among HLA loci, with DRB1 alleles showing the most associated TCRs and HLA-C alleles showing the fewest. A few of the identified cytomegalovirus-associated TCR beta chains were confirmed in vitro to be specific for cytomegalovirus antigens. A later genetic analysis associated a missense DCLRE1C variant with V-gene and J-gene trimming of TCR beta chains, and an independent cohort replicated the association. Compared with equally common non-associated chains, HLA-associated TCR beta chains in a later analysis were more clonally expanded and had lower generation probabilities. Linkage disequilibrium might explain the correlated functional status among segregating V segments, but an unknown experimental factor could not be ruled out. In both the original and validation cohorts, the classifier was reported to diagnose cytomegalovirus status with high specificity and sensitivity. When HLA alleles, especially DR and DQ, strongly co-occurred, attributing TCR associations to individual alleles was difficult.

V loses 5 bases of germline sequence and J loses 0 bases, and the interval between the two ends is 20 bases. CDR1 and CDR2 were assigned from the germline V gene as SGHVS and FNYEAQ. There are 18 amino acids in the CDR3, from cysteine to phenylalanine inclusive. Just CDR3 DNA is preserved here, 54 bases in frame from base 1. The receptor library was made with the immunoSEQ multiplex PCR assay. For the multiplex PCR, a mixture combining 60 forward primers for TCR Vbeta segments and 13 reverse primers for TCR Jbeta segments was used. The CDR3 region of rearranged TCR beta genes was amplified from genomic DNA with a multiplex PCR assay. The Illumina HiSeq System was used to sequence the amplified TCR beta libraries as 87-base-pair reads. In the authors' own workflow: Across the 670 or so repertoires, a later analysis counted some 81 million unique TCR beta chains, some 11 million of which were shared by at least two donors. Raw reads were error-corrected and collapsed into unique sequences by a nearest-neighbor algorithm in which closely related sequences were merged to remove PCR and sequencing errors. V, D and J gene segments were assigned by aligning CDR3 sequences to IMGT reference sequences. For a sequence to be retained, a match of at least six nucleotides was required to both a V gene segment and a J gene segment. Rearrangements were classified as productive when the CDR3 lacked stop codons and remained in frame with V and J, and all other rearrangements were classified as non-productive. CDR3 was defined by IMGT convention, running from the second conserved V-encoded cysteine to the conserved J-encoded phenylalanine. In an earlier analysis of approximately 500 of the donors, sequences lacking an unambiguous match to a single V gene segment were excluded. An earlier analysis of about 590 of the donors classified V segments as functional when productive rearrangements were above 56.7% and as segregating when the standard deviation between donors was above 5%. A statistical classification framework was built for diagnosing cytomegalovirus status from the catalog of TCR beta chain sequences. V and J gene assignment, in a later analysis, came from comparing TCR nucleotide sequences with IMGT/GENE-DB human TR gene sequences. Using the TCRdist pipeline, a later analysis assigned CDR3 sequences along with most-parsimonious VDJ recombination scenarios. In a later analysis, each TCR beta chain was defined by its CDR3 amino acid sequence together with its V-gene family, and reads lacking a unique V-gene family were excluded. In a later analysis, 450 to 600 highly shared, low-generation-probability nucleotide sequences were removed to address suspected cross-contamination and a sequencing artifact. In a later analysis, a clonal expansion index for each public chain was calculated from normalized within-repertoire ranks of inferred template counts. In a later analysis, generation probabilities were computed using a VDJ recombination model fitted to out-of-frame rearrangements, and the results were checked against IGoR. In a later analysis, TCR-TCR, TCR-HLA and TCR-CMV co-occurrence was scored with hypergeometric tests, and a repertoire-size bias correction was applied to TCR pairs. In a later analysis, false discovery rates were estimated by permuting HLA or CMV assignments 20 times. A later analysis grouped co-occurring TCRs with DBSCAN, adding TCRdist sequence similarity when clustering within HLA-allele-positive subsets. Repertoires with fewer than 30,000 or more than 120,000 public chains, plus five repertoires with anomalous nucleotide sharing, were excluded from co-occurrence clustering. In its TCRdb copy, this immuneACCESS table keeps in-frame sequences only and misses some clones. Where compared with another copy, unresolved V genes explain less than half of these, and the others have no known cause. V and J calls and clone size are copied from that table; D and trimming were computed from the DNA. Here the sample has 180,000 or so clones; roughly 60% occur a single time. The ten largest clones add up to over 2.5% of the sample.

The cohort was made up of approximately 670 healthy bone marrow donors. All cohort members were sampled while nominally healthy, although unrecorded immune exposures were likely present. The donor was CMV seronegative and belonged to the group of 352 seronegative cohort members. A peripheral blood sample was collected from each donor, and TCR beta sequencing was performed on peripheral blood mononuclear cells. Genomic DNA was extracted from the blood cell samples with the Qiagen DNeasy Blood Extraction Kit. Note on this clone: It has no known antigen specificity. Base qualities are not provided; no much larger clone lies one nucleotide away.

This receptor was obtained from a man aged 40-55 years in good health and CMV-seronegative. Sequencing was done on a sample of PBMCs. The sequence is built from TRBV7-6 and TRBJ1-3, with a weak D call of TRBD1 (6 bases match). The nucleotide sequence is given as TGTGCCAGCAGCACAATAGAGCTGGGGGCTGCCTCTGGAAACACCATATATTTT. It codes for CASSTIELGAASGNTIYF.